These T cell receptor beta chains were read from a single sample in a study of regulatory T cells in long-lasting Graves disease. MiXCR, applied by TCRdb to the multiplex PCR reads, yields one record per CDR3 protein. Of about 540,000 distinct CDR3 sequences listed, less than 15% were seen once; the top ten hold approximately 9.3%. These data were also reused for a study on T cells in Graves' hyperthyroidism and ophthalmopathy.

This specimen was peripheral blood mononuclear cells (PBMCs), taken at new diagnosis, from a patient treated with antithyroid drugs. The receptors come from a man between 25 and 39 years old with Graves disease. Each CDR3 is given with its conserved first and last residue. The D gene is left open where the match is weak. For some rows the clone size is stated as once, few or many, or as a class when expanded; others skip it.

size: many
D: NA
J: TRBJ2-3
V: TRBV11-3
DNA: TGTGCCAGCAGCCACCTACACACAGATACGCAGTATTTT
CDR3: CASSHLHTDTQYF

size: many
D: NA
J: TRBJ2-2
V: TRBV28
DNA: TGTGCCAGCAGGGCCCCTCTCCGGGGAGGGCTGTTTTTT
CDR3: CASRAPLRGGLFF

size: many
D: NA
J: TRBJ1-1
V: TRBV15
DNA: TGTGCCGCAGGGGCAGTCGGTTTGAACACTGAAGCTTTCTTT
CDR3: CAAGAVGLNTEAFF

size: many
D: TRBD2
J: TRBJ2-2
V: TRBV29-1
DNA: TGCAGCCCCGGGGACTACCCCTTGTGCACCGGGGAGCTGTTTTTT
CDR3: CSPGDYPLCTGELFF

size: NA
D: NA
J: TRBJ1-3
V: TRBV12-3/TRBV12-4
DNA: TGTGCCAGCAACGGGGGGGCTTCTGGAAACACCATATATTTT
CDR3: CASNGGASGNTIYF

size: NA
D: TRBD2
J: TRBJ2-7
V: TRBV13
DNA: TGTGCCAGCCGACTAGCGGGAGTCCGTGGAACCTACGAGCAGTACTTC
CDR3: CASRLAGVRGTYEQYF

size: many
D: NA
J: TRBJ2-7
V: TRBV18
DNA: TGTGCCAGCTCACCACGGAGTGAAATGGGGGAGCAGTACTTC
CDR3: CASSPRSEMGEQYF

size: NA
D: NA
J: TRBJ1-2
V: TRBV6-2/TRBV6-3
DNA: TGTGCCAGCAGTTACGGCGGAGTCGGAAACTATGGCTACACCTTC
CDR3: CASSYGGVGNYGYTF

size: few
D: TRBD2
J: TRBJ2-2
V: TRBV6-1
DNA: TGTGCCGGAACTAGCGACACCGGGGAGCTGTTTTTT
CDR3: CAGTSDTGELFF

size: many
D: TRBD1
J: TRBJ1-1
V: TRBV30
DNA: TGTGCCTGGAGTGTAAAGGGGGCGGACACTGAAGCTTTCTTT
CDR3: CAWSVKGADTEAFF

size: few
D: TRBD2
J: TRBJ2-7
V: TRBV18
DNA: TGTGCCAGCTCACCCCGGGGGGGGTCCGAGCAGTACTTC
CDR3: CASSPRGGSEQYF

size: many
D: NA
J: TRBJ2-1
V: TRBV6-1
DNA: TGTGCCAGCAGTGAAAGCGGACTCTTGGTGTTCTTC
CDR3: CASSESGLLVFF

size: many
D: NA
J: TRBJ1-1
V: TRBV7-2
DNA: TGTGCCAGCACCTCAGGCCCCACTGAAGCTTTCTTT
CDR3: CASTSGPTEAFF

size: few
D: NA
J: TRBJ2-7
V: TRBV6-2/TRBV6-3
DNA: TGTGCCAGCATCCCCGGGATTTTCTACGAGCAGTACTTC
CDR3: CASIPGIFYEQYF

size: many
D: NA
J: TRBJ2-1
V: TRBV30
DNA: TGTGCCTGGAGTCCCAAATCCCCGACAGCGGTAGGGTTCTTC
CDR3: CAWSPKSPTAVGFF

size: NA
D: NA
J: TRBJ2-5
V: TRBV7-7
DNA: TGTGCTAGCAGCCTGCGGGGACAGTCGGGTAAAGAGACCCAGTACTTC
CDR3: CASSLRGQSGKETQYF

size: few
D: TRBD2
J: TRBJ2-3
V: TRBV7-2
DNA: TGTGCCAGCAGCCTCACCCTCGGGACTAGCGTGACAGATACGCAGTATTTT
CDR3: CASSLTLGTSVTDTQYF

size: many
D: TRBD2
J: TRBJ2-3
V: TRBV7-9
DNA: TGTGCCAGCAGCCTGCGGACTAGCGGGAGCGGGGGTACGCAGTATTTT
CDR3: CASSLRTSGSGGTQYF

size: many
D: TRBD2
J: TRBJ2-3
V: TRBV18
DNA: TGTGCCAGCTCACCGACTAGCGGGAGTTTCGCAGATACGCAGTATTTT
CDR3: CASSPTSGSFADTQYF

size: many
D: NA
J: TRBJ1-4
V: TRBV6-5
DNA: TGTGCCAGCAGTTCTACAGGGTTGGGGGGTGAAAAACTGTTTTTT
CDR3: CASSSTGLGGEKLFF

size: many
D: TRBD1
J: TRBJ2-7
V: TRBV29-1
DNA: TGCAGCGTTGAGTCAATCCAGGGGGAAGAGCAGTACTTC
CDR3: CSVESIQGEEQYF

size: NA
D: NA
J: TRBJ2-5
V: TRBV29-1
DNA: TGCAGCGTTGAGGACAGACTGGGCGAGACCCAGTACTTC
CDR3: CSVEDRLGETQYF

size: many
D: NA
J: TRBJ2-1
V: TRBV11-2
DNA: TGTGCCAGCAGCATAAACCGGGAGACGCAGTTCTTC
CDR3: CASSINRETQFF

size: many
D: TRBD1
J: TRBJ1-2
V: TRBV12-3/TRBV12-4
DNA: TGTGCCAGCAGTAGTTTGGGGACAGTTAACTATGGCTACACCTTC
CDR3: CASSSLGTVNYGYTF

size: many
D: NA
J: TRBJ1-1
V: TRBV7-2
DNA: TGTGCCAGCAACCTACTAGGAAGGAGTACTGAAGCTTTCTTT
CDR3: CASNLLGRSTEAFF

size: NA
D: NA
J: TRBJ1-1
V: TRBV6-2/TRBV6-3
DNA: TGTGCCAGCAGTGAACAAGGGCTCGCTTTCTTT
CDR3: CASSEQGLAFF

size: many
D: NA
J: TRBJ2-7
V: TRBV6-1
DNA: TGTGCCAGCAGTAAAGCGCTTCCCAGGTACTCCTACGAGCAGTACTTC
CDR3: CASSKALPRYSYEQYF

size: NA
D: NA
J: TRBJ2-7
V: TRBV20-1
DNA: TGCAGTGCTAGGGCGGGACTCTCCTACGAGCAGTACTTC
CDR3: CSARAGLSYEQYF

size: many
D: TRBD1
J: TRBJ1-2
V: TRBV29-1
DNA: TGCAGCGTTCAGGGACAGGGGATTTATGGCTACACCTTC
CDR3: CSVQGQGIYGYTF

size: many
D: NA
J: TRBJ2-3
V: TRBV6-2/TRBV6-3
DNA: TGTGCCAGCAGTTACGGGGGAGAGAGTGCAGATACGCAGTATTTT
CDR3: CASSYGGESADTQYF

size: many
D: TRBD2
J: TRBJ2-1
V: TRBV20-1
DNA: TGCAGTGCTAGAGTTACTAGCGGGAGACTCTACAATGAGCAGTTCTTC
CDR3: CSARVTSGRLYNEQFF

size: many
D: TRBD2
J: TRBJ2-1
V: TRBV5-1
DNA: TGCGCCAGCAGCCGATTCGGACTAGCGGGAGACAATGAGCAGTTCTTC
CDR3: CASSRFGLAGDNEQFF

size: NA
D: TRBD2
J: TRBJ2-2
V: TRBV7-3
DNA: TGTGCCAGCAGCATCCTAGCGGGAGACTTTAGCGGGGAGCTGTTTTTT
CDR3: CASSILAGDFSGELFF

size: few
D: NA
J: TRBJ2-1
V: TRBV19
DNA: TGTGCCAGTAGTATTACGGGAGAGCGACGTAGTACGTTCTTC
CDR3: CASSITGERRSTFF

size: many
D: TRBD1
J: TRBJ1-2
V: TRBV27
DNA: TGTGCCAGCAGTTCCTCCGGGACAGGTGGCTACACCTTC
CDR3: CASSSSGTGGYTF

size: few
D: TRBD2
J: TRBJ2-1
V: TRBV10-1
DNA: TGCGCCAGCAGTGGGGGTAGCGGGGCAAGCTCCTACAATGAGCAGTTCTTC
CDR3: CASSGGSGASSYNEQFF

size: NA
D: TRBD2
J: TRBJ2-1
V: TRBV4-1
DNA: TGCGCCAGCGGCCTGGCTAGCGGAGGGTACAATGAGCAGTTCTTC
CDR3: CASGLASGGYNEQFF

size: NA
D: NA
J: TRBJ1-1
V: TRBV29-1
DNA: TGCAGCGCTGCGGTAACCTTGAACACTGAAGCTTTCTTT
CDR3: CSAAVTLNTEAFF

size: NA
D: TRBD1
J: TRBJ1-2
V: TRBV5-6
DNA: TGTGCCAGCAGCCCTCCAGGGGGTTGGGGCTATGGCTACACCTTC
CDR3: CASSPPGGWGYGYTF

size: many
D: NA
J: TRBJ2-5
V: TRBV27
DNA: TGTGCCAGCAGTCCCACCGGGACACCCAACGGAGAGACCCAGTACTTC
CDR3: CASSPTGTPNGETQYF

size: many
D: TRBD1
J: TRBJ1-6
V: TRBV7-9
DNA: TGTGCCAGCAGCTTCGGACAGGCTCGGGGTTCACCCCTCCACTTT
CDR3: CASSFGQARGSPLHF

size: few
D: TRBD1
J: TRBJ1-1
V: TRBV3-1
DNA: TGTGCCAGCAGCCAAGAAATAGGGACAGGTGGGGCTTTCTTT
CDR3: CASSQEIGTGGAFF

size: many
D: TRBD2
J: TRBJ2-3
V: TRBV7-9
DNA: TGTATTACTAGCGGGGGTACAGATACGCAGTATTTT
CDR3: CITSGGTDTQYF

size: many
D: NA
J: TRBJ2-1
V: TRBV7-6
DNA: TGTGCCAGCAGCCCTCACCCCTCCGGGTCCGAGCAGTTCTTC
CDR3: CASSPHPSGSEQFF

size: once
D: NA
J: TRBJ2-5
V: TRBV29-1
DNA: TGCAGCGTTTACGCAGCGCAAGAGACCCAGTACTTC
CDR3: CSVYAAQETQYF